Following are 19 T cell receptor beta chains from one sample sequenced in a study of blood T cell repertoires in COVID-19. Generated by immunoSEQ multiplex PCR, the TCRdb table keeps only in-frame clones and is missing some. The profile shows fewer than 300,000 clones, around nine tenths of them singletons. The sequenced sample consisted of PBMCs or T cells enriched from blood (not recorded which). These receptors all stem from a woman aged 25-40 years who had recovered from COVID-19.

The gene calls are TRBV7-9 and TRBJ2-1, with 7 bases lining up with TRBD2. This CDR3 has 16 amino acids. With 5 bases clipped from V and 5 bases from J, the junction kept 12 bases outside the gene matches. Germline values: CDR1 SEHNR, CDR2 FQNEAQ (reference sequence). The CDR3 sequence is CASSLVAGLGDNEQFF. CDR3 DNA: TGTGCCAGCAGCCTCGTAGCGGGTCTAGGAGACAATGAGCAGTTCTTC.

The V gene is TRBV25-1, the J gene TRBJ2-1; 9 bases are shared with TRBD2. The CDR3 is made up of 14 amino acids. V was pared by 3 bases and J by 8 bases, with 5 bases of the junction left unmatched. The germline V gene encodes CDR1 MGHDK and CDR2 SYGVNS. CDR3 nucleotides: TGTGCCAGCAGTGATAGCGGGAGTCGCGATGAGCAGTTCTTC. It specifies CASSDSGSRDEQFF. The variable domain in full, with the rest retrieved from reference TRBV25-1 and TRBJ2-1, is EADIYQTPRYLVIGTGKKITLECSQTMGHDKMYWYQQDPGMELHLIHYSYGVNSTEKGDLSSESTVSRIRTEHFPLTLESARPSHTSQYLCASSDSGSRDEQFFGPGTRLTVL.

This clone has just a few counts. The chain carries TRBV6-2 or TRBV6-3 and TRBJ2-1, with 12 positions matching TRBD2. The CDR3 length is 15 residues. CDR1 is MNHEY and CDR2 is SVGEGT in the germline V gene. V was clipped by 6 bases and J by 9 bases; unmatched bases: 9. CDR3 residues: CASSPLAGGGGEQFF. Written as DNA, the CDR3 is TGTGCCAGCAGCCCACTAGCGGGAGGAGGCGGTGAGCAGTTCTTC.

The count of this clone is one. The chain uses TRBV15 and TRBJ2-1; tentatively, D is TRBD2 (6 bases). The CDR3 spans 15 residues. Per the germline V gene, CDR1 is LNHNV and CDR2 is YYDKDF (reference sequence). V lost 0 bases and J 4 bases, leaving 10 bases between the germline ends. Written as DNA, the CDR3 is TGTGCCACCAGCAGAGAGGGGGGACCATACAATGAGCAGTTCTTC. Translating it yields CATSREGGPYNEQFF.

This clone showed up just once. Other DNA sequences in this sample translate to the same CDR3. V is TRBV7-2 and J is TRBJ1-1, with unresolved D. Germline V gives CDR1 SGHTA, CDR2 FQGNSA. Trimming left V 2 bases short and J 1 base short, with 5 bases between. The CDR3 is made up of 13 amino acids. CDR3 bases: TGTGCCAGCAGCTTAACGCGGAACACTGAAGCTTTCTTT. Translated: CASSLTRNTEAFF.

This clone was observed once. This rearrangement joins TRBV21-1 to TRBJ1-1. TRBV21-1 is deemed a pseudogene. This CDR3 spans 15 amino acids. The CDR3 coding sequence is TGTGCCAGCAGCGCTCCGGGAGTTCCGAACACTGAAGCTTTCTTT. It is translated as CASSAPGVPNTEAFF.

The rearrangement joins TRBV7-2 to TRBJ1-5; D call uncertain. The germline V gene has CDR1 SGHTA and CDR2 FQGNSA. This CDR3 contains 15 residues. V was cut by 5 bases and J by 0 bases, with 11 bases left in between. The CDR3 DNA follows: TGTGCCAGCAGCCGGGAAGCCTATAGCAATCAGCCCCAGCATTTT. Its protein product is CASSREAYSNQPQHF.

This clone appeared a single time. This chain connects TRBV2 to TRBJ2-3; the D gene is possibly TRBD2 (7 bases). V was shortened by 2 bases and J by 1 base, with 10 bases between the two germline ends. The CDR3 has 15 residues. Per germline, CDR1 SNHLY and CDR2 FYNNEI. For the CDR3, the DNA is TGTGCCAGCAGTGAAAGGGAGGGGGGCACAGATACGCAGTATTTT. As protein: CASSEREGGTDTQYF.

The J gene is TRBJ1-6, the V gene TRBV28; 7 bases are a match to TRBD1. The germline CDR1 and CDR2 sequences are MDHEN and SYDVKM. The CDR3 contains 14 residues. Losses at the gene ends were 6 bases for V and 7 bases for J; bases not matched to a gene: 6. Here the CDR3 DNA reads TGTGCCAGCAGACTACAGGGGAACAATTCACCCCTCCACTTT. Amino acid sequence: CASRLQGNNSPLHF.

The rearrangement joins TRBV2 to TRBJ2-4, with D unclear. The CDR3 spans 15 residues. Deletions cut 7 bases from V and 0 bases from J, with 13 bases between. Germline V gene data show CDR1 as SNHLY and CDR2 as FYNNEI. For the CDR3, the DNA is TGTGCCAGCAATCTAGATGTACTAGCCAAAAACATTCAGTACTTC. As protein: CASNLDVLAKNIQYF.

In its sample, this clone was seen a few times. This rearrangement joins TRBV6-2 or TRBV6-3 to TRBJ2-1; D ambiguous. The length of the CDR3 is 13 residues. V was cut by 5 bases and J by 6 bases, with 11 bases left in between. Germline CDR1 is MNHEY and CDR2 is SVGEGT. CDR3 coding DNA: TGTGCCAGCAGTGGCCGCCTAGGCAATGAGCAGTTCTTC. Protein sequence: CASSGRLGNEQFF.

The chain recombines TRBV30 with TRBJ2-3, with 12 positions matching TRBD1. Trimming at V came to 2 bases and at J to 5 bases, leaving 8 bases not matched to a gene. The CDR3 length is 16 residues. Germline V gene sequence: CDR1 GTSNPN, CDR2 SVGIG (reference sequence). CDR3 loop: CAWSTSGQGAKDTQYF. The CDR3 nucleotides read TGTGCCTGGAGTACTTCGGGACAGGGGGCGAAAGATACGCAGTATTTT.

CDR3 in DNA: TGTGCCAGCACCCCCAAAAGGAGGGTCAGAGAAGCTTTCTTT. Amino acids: CASTPKRRVREAFF. The chain employs TRBV28 and TRBJ1-1; no firm D call. Trimming removed 7 bases from V and 8 bases from J, with 20 bases in between. The CDR3 runs 14 residues. From germline, CDR1 is MDHEN and CDR2 SYDVKM.

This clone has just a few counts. CDR3 sequence reads: CASSLVNTDTQYF. The CDR3 region has the DNA TGTGCCAGCAGCTTGGTAAACACAGATACGCAGTATTTT. The rearrangement joins TRBV5-8 to TRBJ2-3, with D uncertain. V lost 0 bases, J lost 2 bases, and 4 bases lay in between. The germline gives CDR1 SGHTS, CDR2 YDEGEE. The CDR3 totals 13 residues. The entire variable domain, with the rest obtained from reference TRBV5-8 and TRBJ2-3, is as follows: EAGVTQSPTHLIKTRGQQATLRCSPISGHTSVYWYQQALGLGLQFLLWYDEGEERNRGNFPPRFSGRQFPNYSSELNVNALELEDSALYLCASSLVNTDTQYFGPGTRLTVL.

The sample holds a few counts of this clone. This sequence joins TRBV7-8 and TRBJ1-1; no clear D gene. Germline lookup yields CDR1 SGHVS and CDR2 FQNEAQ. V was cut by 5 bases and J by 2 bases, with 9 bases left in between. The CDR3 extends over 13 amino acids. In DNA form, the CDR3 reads TGTGCCAGCAGCCGAGGGAGCAACACTGAAGCTTTCTTT. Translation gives CASSRGSNTEAFF.

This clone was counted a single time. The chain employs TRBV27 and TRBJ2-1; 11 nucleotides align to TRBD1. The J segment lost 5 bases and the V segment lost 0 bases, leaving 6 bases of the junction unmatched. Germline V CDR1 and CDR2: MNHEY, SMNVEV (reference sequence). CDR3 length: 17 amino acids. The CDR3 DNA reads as TGTGCCAGCAGTTTATCGGATCTGGGACAGGGGGACAATGAGCAGTTCTTC. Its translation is CASSLSDLGQGDNEQFF.

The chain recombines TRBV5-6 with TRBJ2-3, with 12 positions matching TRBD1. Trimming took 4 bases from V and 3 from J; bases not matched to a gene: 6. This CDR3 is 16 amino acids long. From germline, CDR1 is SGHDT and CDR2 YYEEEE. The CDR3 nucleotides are TGTGCCAGCAGCCTCCCGGGACAGGGGGCAACAGATACGCAGTATTTT. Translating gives CASSLPGQGATDTQYF. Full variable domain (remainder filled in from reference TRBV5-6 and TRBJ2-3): DAGVTQSPTHLIKTRGQQVTLRCSPKSGHDTVSWYQQALGQGPQFIFQYYEEEERQRGNFPDRFSGHQFPNYSSELNVNALLLGDSALYLCASSLPGQGATDTQYFGPGTRLTVL.

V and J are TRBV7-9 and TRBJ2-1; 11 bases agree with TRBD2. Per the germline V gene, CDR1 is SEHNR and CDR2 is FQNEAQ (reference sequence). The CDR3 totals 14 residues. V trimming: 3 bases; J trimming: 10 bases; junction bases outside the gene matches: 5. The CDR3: CASSFSTSGKEQFF. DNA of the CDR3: TGTGCCAGCAGCTTCTCGACTAGCGGGAAGGAGCAGTTCTTC.

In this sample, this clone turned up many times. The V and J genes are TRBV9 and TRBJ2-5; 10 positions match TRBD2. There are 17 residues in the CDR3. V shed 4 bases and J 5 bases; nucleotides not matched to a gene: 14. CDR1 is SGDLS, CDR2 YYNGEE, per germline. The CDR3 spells CASSTGTSDAERETQYF. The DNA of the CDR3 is TGTGCCAGCAGCACGGGGACTAGCGACGCGGAGCGGGAGACCCAGTACTTC.